One and the same sample provided the 4 T cell receptor beta chains below, sequenced in a study of monozygotic twins with inflammatory bowel disease. TCRdb reprocessed the 5' RACE reads, with one entry per CDR3 protein and no DNA. Across 300,000 to 400,000 distinct CDR3 sequences, the top ten clones capture approximately 2% of the sample. Specimen: blood. All receptors derive from a human donor with ulcerative colitis or Crohn's disease, or a healthy co-twin of an affected twin (not recorded which).

The chain links TRBV30 to TRBJ2-1; TCRdb picks TRBD1, but there is no DNA to check that call. The CDR3 spans 14 residues. Germline values: CDR1 GTSNPN, CDR2 SVGIG (reference sequence). The CDR3 protein is CAWSRGTGRNEQFF. The whole variable domain, remainder taken from reference TRBV30 and TRBJ2-1, is SQTIHQWPATLVQPVGSPLSLECTVEGTSNPNLYWYRQAAGRGLQLLFYSVGIGQISSEVPQNLSASRPQDRQFILSSKKLLLSDSGFYLCAWSRGTGRNEQFFGPGTRLTVL.

The V and J genes are TRBV5-1 and TRBJ1-4. From germline, CDR1 is SGHRS and CDR2 YFSETQ. The CDR3 extends over 20 amino acids. CDR3 sequence reads: CASSLNPDRLRIATNEKLFF.

The V gene is TRBV7-2, the J gene TRBJ2-5; the D call from TCRdb, TRBD1, cannot be confirmed without DNA. This CDR3 comprises 15 residues. CDR1 and CDR2 (germline): SGHTA, FQGNSA. The CDR3 sequence: CASRRPGGRQETQYF.

This chain uses TRBV7-9 with TRBJ2-1; checking the TCRdb D call of TRBD1 is not possible without DNA. The CDR3 contains 12 residues. Germline loops: CDR1 SEHNR, CDR2 FQNEAQ (reference sequence). CDR3 protein: CASSLGQGASFF.